A single sample gave rise to the 11 T cell receptor beta chains below, sequenced in a study of graft-versus-host responses after intestinal transplantation. Profiling relied on immunoSEQ multiplex PCR, and the TCRdb table lists in-frame clones only, not all of them. The top ten clones hold more than 0.1% of a sample with over 100,000 clones, 85% to 95% of them seen once. No cognate antigen is known for these TCRs. Sample: unstimulated CD4+ T cells sorted from spleen or lymph node cells, taken before intestinal transplant. The source of these receptors is a human donor who received an intestinal transplant.

This clone appeared a single time. The V and J genes are TRBV15 and TRBJ2-2; TRBD2 might be the D (7 bases). Per germline, CDR1 LNHNV and CDR2 YYDKDF (reference sequence). V lost 1 base to trimming and J lost 3 bases, with 12 bases between them. This CDR3 spans 16 amino acids. CDR3 region: CATSRVGGGDTGELFF. The CDR3 nucleotides are TGTGCCACCAGCAGAGTAGGGGGGGGAGACACCGGGGAGCTGTTTTTT.

V and J are TRBV6-1 and TRBJ1-1; 8 nucleotides match TRBD1. The CDR3 is 16 residues long. V was clipped by 3 bases and J by 4 bases; unmatched bases: 10. Germline CDR1 is MNHNS and CDR2 is SASEGT. CDR3 loop: CASSERMTGEGTEAFF. CDR3 DNA: TGTGCCAGCAGTGAGCGGATGACAGGGGAGGGCACTGAAGCTTTCTTT.

The chain joins TRBV9 to TRBJ2-3; D ambiguous. The CDR3 runs to 15 residues. Germline V gene sequence: CDR1 SGDLS, CDR2 YYNGEE. V lost 6 bases and J lost 5, with 19 bases in between. Here the CDR3 DNA reads TGTGCCAGCACCGACCGCCTTAATGTCGGAGATACGCAGTATTTT. This codes for CASTDRLNVGDTQYF. The complete variable domain, with remaining parts taken from reference TRBV9 and TRBJ2-3, reads DSGVTQTPKHLITATGQRVTLRCSPRSGDLSVYWYQQSLDQGLQFLIQYYNGEERAKGNILERFSAQQFPDLHSELNLSSLELGDSALYFCASTDRLNVGDTQYFGPGTRLTVL.

This chain uses TRBV30 with TRBJ1-1; D uncertain. In germline, CDR1 is GTSNPN, CDR2 SVGIG (reference sequence). V lost 5 bases and J 13 bases, leaving 20 bases between the germline ends. This CDR3 is built from 12 residues. This CDR3 reads CAWSRLGDRGFF. CDR3 nucleotides: TGTGCCTGGTCTCGCCTCGGAGACCGGGGTTTCTTT.

The chain has TRBV4-1 and TRBJ1-1; no firm D call. Trimming pared 2 bases from V and 13 bases from J, leaving 17 bases between. Germline-derived CDR1 and CDR2 are MGHRA and YSYEKL. The CDR3 totals 13 residues. The CDR3 here is CASSQISAGGVFF. The CDR3 bases are TGCGCCAGCAGCCAAATCAGTGCAGGAGGAGTTTTCTTT.

The chain combines TRBV7-9 with TRBJ2-1; 10 positions agree with TRBD2. The CDR3 is 14 residues long. Germline V gene data show CDR1 as SEHNR and CDR2 as FQNEAQ (reference sequence). Germline trimming cut 7 bases from V and 15 bases from J; bases unmatched to any gene: 15. CDR3 in amino acids: CASTRATSGISPFF. The CDR3 nucleotides read TGTGCCAGCACCAGGGCCACTAGCGGGATTAGTCCGTTCTTC. The full variable domain, completed using reference TRBV7-9 and TRBJ2-1, is DTGVSQNPRHKITKRGQNVTFRCDPISEHNRLYWYRQTLGQGPEFLTYFQNEAQLEKSRLLSDRFSAERPKGSFSTLEIQRTEQGDSAMYLCASTRATSGISPFFGPGTRLTVL.

The CDR3 spells CASTLRIAGSTDTQYF. CDR3 nucleotide sequence: TGTGCCAGCACCCTAAGGATCGCGGGAAGCACAGATACGCAGTATTTT. V and J are TRBV2 and TRBJ2-3, with D possibly matching TRBD2 (6 bases). Trimming stripped 7 bases from V and 0 bases from J, with 17 bases between. The CDR3 length is 16 residues. Germline lookup yields CDR1 SNHLY and CDR2 FYNNEI.

The chain combines TRBV6-5 with TRBJ2-7; D remains ambiguous. This CDR3 region has 15 residues. Germline CDR1 MNHEY, CDR2 SVGAGI. V shed 7 bases and J shed 0 bases, with 16 bases lying between them. The chain's CDR3 is CASTPRGGFSYEQYF. CDR3 in DNA: TGTGCCAGCACCCCCCGAGGCGGCTTCTCCTACGAGCAGTACTTC.

The chain combines TRBV27 with TRBJ2-5; 11 bases align to TRBD2. The CDR3 extends over 15 amino acids. The germline V gene encodes CDR1 MNHEY and CDR2 SMNVEV (reference sequence). V lost 0 bases to trimming and J lost 5 bases; unmatched junction nucleotides: 2. This chain's CDR3 is CASSLSASGGETQYF. The CDR3 DNA reads as TGTGCCAGCAGTTTATCGGCTAGCGGGGGGGAGACCCAGTACTTC.

CDR3 residues: CAISEPRTGGGYTF. The CDR3 DNA is TGTGCCATCAGTGAACCTCGGACAGGGGGTGGCTACACCTTC. The chain links TRBV10-3 to TRBJ1-2; 10 nucleotides line up with TRBD1. The CDR3 has 14 residues. The trim removed 3 bases at V and 7 bases at J, leaving 5 bases unmatched. Germline CDR1 is ENHRY and CDR2 is SYGVKD.

The V gene is TRBV21-1, the J gene TRBJ2-3; TRBD2 is the table's D call, not checked against the DNA. TRBV21-1 represents a pseudogene. This CDR3 is built from 13 residues. The CDR3 sequence: CASSKGGTDTQYF. In DNA, the CDR3 is TGTGCCAGCAGCAAAGGAGGCACAGATACGCAGTATTTT.